Listed here is a single TCR beta chain. The antigen this receptor binds is unknown. No base quality values were provided; no much bigger clone lies one nucleotide off. The sample originates from a study of blood T cell repertoires in COVID-19 (dated by TCRdb to between 2020 and 2021). About the investigation overall: Samples from collaborators originated in the United States, Italy and Spain and spanned both the acute and convalescent phases of COVID-19. Where available, HLA class I and class II types were obtained from metadata supplied by the sample provider rather than from assay-based typing. The material from the prospective study consisted of cDNA or gDNA derived from T cells, B-cell-depleted T cells, or PBMCs. Subjects who had been exposed to COVID-19, were actively infected with it, or had recovered from it provided the deeply sampled blood TCRbeta repertoires that made up the dataset. A de-identified subject ID, COVID-19 status, age in years and sex were almost always included in the sample metadata. Samples came from the ongoing ImmuneRACE study (first 160 participants) plus 1,254 subjects from 6 global collaborators. The repertoires were made available in a free public database intended to serve as a resource for research on the immune response to SARS-CoV-2.

The collaborating institutions used their own protocols to collect whole blood in K2EDTA tubes. For TCRbeta analysis, collaborators shipped samples as frozen whole blood, isolated PBMCs, or DNA extracted from either of those sample types. The immunoSEQ Assay, a bias-controlled multiplex PCR, was used to amplify TCRbeta CDR3 regions from genomic DNA. On the authors' methods: Within the assay, amplification of reference gene primers was used to estimate how many nucleated cells each sample contained. To quantify the absolute abundance of each unique TCRbeta CDR3 rearrangement, sequence reads were collapsed and filtered. For each sample, productive Simpson clonality was calculated by taking the square root of Simpson's diversity index across productive rearrangements. The immuneACCESS repertoire file appears here via TCRdb, limited to in-frame rearrangements. These files lack a portion of the clones; in checked studies, under half of the deficit traces to unresolved V genes, and the cause of the others is not known. The V and J calls and the clone size are those of that table, but D and trimming were determined from the DNA. The sample contains about 210,000 clones, approximately 80% of them found a single time. The ten largest clones take up about 13% of the sample.

Trimming at the junction amounts to 0 bases on V and 0 bases on J, and the germline ends lie 16 bases apart. Sequences SGDLS (CDR1) and YYNGEE (CDR2) are obtained from the germline V gene. The CDR3 runs 18 amino acids, cysteine and phenylalanine included. Left in the record is the CDR3 DNA by itself, 54 bases read in frame from the first base. Overall study outcomes, separate from this receptor: Clinical and demographic metadata were provided uncurated, with the amount varying by source and participant.

The sequence is built from TRBV9 and TRBJ1-3; perhaps TRBD1 is the D gene, with 5 bases matching. Sequenced: peripheral blood. This TCR derives from a human donor in a cohort sampled during active COVID-19. CDR3 reads: CASSVGGRIHSSGNTIYF. The DNA sequence is as follows: TGTGCCAGCAGCGTAGGGGGCCGGATCCACAGCTCTGGAAACACCATATATTTT.